A single sample gave rise to the 25 T cell receptor beta chains below, sequenced in a study of glioma-infiltrating T cells after dendritic cell vaccination. Time point meaning: after dendritic cell vaccination, including at tumor progression/relapse. Method: immunoSEQ multiplex PCR; TCRdb's copy keeps in-frame clones and lacks some. This repertoire shows approximately 50,000 clones, over 75% found once; its top ten account for more than 8.5%. The sample here was blood, taken after dendritic cell vaccination. The receptors here all came from a human donor with glioblastoma.

The chain employs TRBV7-2 and TRBJ2-1; D perhaps matches TRBD2 (7 bases). The CDR3 is 13 amino acids. V was pared by 2 bases and J by 6 bases, with 8 bases between. Germline assignment: CDR1 SGHTA and CDR2 FQGNSA. The CDR3 is CASSLRGANEQFF. In nucleotides, the CDR3 is TGTGCCAGCAGCTTACGGGGGGCCAATGAGCAGTTCTTC.

Concerning this clone itself: The sample has other DNA sequences that encode this CDR3 too. The CDR3 protein is CASSSQGYEQYF. The CDR3 DNA reads as TGTGCCAGCAGCTCTCAGGGCTACGAGCAGTACTTC. This chain uses TRBV7-9 with TRBJ2-7; D is possibly TRBD1 (5 bases). There are 12 residues in the CDR3. The V end was cut by 4 bases, the J end by 3 bases, with 7 bases between. Germline V gene data show CDR1 as SEHNR and CDR2 as FQNEAQ (reference sequence).

CDR3 nucleotides: TGCGCCAGCAGCCAAGTTTTGGGACTAGCGGGGGGGATCTCCTACAATGAGCAGTTCTTC. As protein: CASSQVLGLAGGISYNEQFF. The V call is TRBV4-3, the J call TRBJ2-1, with TRBD2 identical over 16 bases. The CDR3 length is 20 residues. The germline CDR1 and CDR2 sequences are LGHNA and YSLEER. Losses at the gene ends were 1 base for V and 0 bases for J; bases not matched to a gene: 6.

The chain carries TRBV19 and TRBJ1-4; the match to TRBD1 covers 7 bases. Germline CDR1 reads LNHDA; CDR2 reads SQIVND (reference sequence). The CDR3 totals 14 residues. CDR3 coding DNA: TGTCACAAAACCCAGGGGGAGTGGACTGAAAAACTGTTTTTT. Translated: CHKTQGEWTEKLFF.

This clone appeared once. The chain couples TRBV14 to TRBJ1-3; tentatively, D is TRBD1 (6 bases). Between the trimmed V and J ends, which lost 3 bases and 2 bases, there was a span of 11 bases. Germline loops: CDR1 SGHDN, CDR2 FVKESK. The CDR3 is 15 residues long. The CDR3 is CASSQYRVTGNTIYF. In DNA form, the CDR3 reads TGTGCCAGCAGCCAGTACAGGGTAACTGGAAACACCATATATTTT.

As for this clone: At one of its ends the junction is not consistent with the germline gene, which may arise from a read error. The rearrangement uses TRBV7-7 and TRBJ2-5, with D maybe TRBD2 (6 bases). Germline CDR1 and CDR2: SSHAT and FNYEAQ (reference sequence). The length of the CDR3 is 17 residues. CDR3 nucleotide sequence: TGTGCTAGCAGCCAAGATAGGTATAGCGGAGGATATGAGACCCAGTACTTC. Its protein is CASSQDRYSGGYETQYF.

The chain is built from TRBV5-4 and TRBJ2-1, with 10 bases that match TRBD2. With V trimmed by 4 bases and J by 10 bases, 14 bases remained unmatched. The CDR3 consists of 16 residues. Per the germline V gene, CDR1 is SGHNT and CDR2 is YYREEE (reference sequence). CDR3 in amino acids: CASSLSGGASSKEQFF. In DNA form, the CDR3 reads TGTGCCAGCAGCCTAAGCGGGGGGGCATCCTCAAAAGAGCAGTTCTTC.

The chain is built from TRBV7-3 and TRBJ2-3, with D unclear. Germline-derived CDR1 and CDR2 are SGHTA and FQGTGA. The ends were cut back, 5 bases at V and 3 bases at J, with 15 bases in the middle. The CDR3 has 15 residues. The CDR3 sequence: CASSPGVAATDTQYF. CDR3 nucleotides: TGTGCCAGCAGCCCCGGTGTAGCAGCGACAGATACGCAGTATTTT.

V usage is TRBV7-2 and J usage is TRBJ2-1; TRBD2 matches at 11 bases. The CDR3 has 17 amino acids. Germline-derived CDR1 and CDR2 are SGHTA and FQGNSA. The V segment lost 6 bases and the J segment 0 bases; nucleotides outside the gene matches: 7. The CDR3 sequence: CASRVLAGGFSYNEQFF. In DNA form, the CDR3 reads TGTGCCAGCAGGGTCCTAGCGGGGGGATTCTCCTACAATGAGCAGTTCTTC.

This chain joins TRBV4-3 and TRBJ1-1; 7 nucleotides match TRBD1. The CDR3 is 14 residues long. The germline V gene has CDR1 LGHNA and CDR2 YSLEER. V shed 4 bases, J shed 7 bases, and the junction held 9 bases outside the gene matches. This chain's CDR3 is CASSPGTASSEAFF. In nucleotides, the CDR3 is TGCGCCAGCAGCCCGGGGACAGCCTCAAGTGAAGCTTTCTTT.

The rearrangement joins TRBV7-8 to TRBJ2-7; D perhaps matches TRBD2 (5 bases). Between the trimmed V and J ends, which lost 5 bases and 7 bases, there was a span of 21 bases. CDR3 size: 15 residues. The germline V gene encodes CDR1 SGHVS and CDR2 FQNEAQ. The CDR3 bases are TGTGCCAGCAGCCCTGGACTGGCGGCGGAGTGGGAGCAGTACTTC. Translated: CASSPGLAAEWEQYF.

The V call is TRBV30, the J call TRBJ1-2; D call uncertain. The length of the CDR3 is 13 residues. The V end lost 1 base, the J end lost 4 bases, and 10 bases lay between the germline ends. Germline V gene sequence: CDR1 GTSNPN, CDR2 SVGIG (reference sequence). The DNA of the CDR3 is TGTGCCTGGAGTGAAAGCGTCTCCTATGGCTACACCTTC. Translated, it gives CAWSESVSYGYTF. Complete variable domain (other parts from reference TRBV30 and TRBJ1-2): SQTIHQWPATLVQPVGSPLSLECTVEGTSNPNLYWYRQAAGRGLQLLFYSVGIGQISSEVPQNLSASRPQDRQFILSSKKLLLSDSGFYLCAWSESVSYGYTFGSGTRLTVV.

The chain employs TRBV5-1 and TRBJ1-4; 9 nucleotides line up with TRBD1. The CDR3 consists of 15 residues. Germline assignment: CDR1 SGHRS and CDR2 YFSETQ. The J segment lost 5 bases and the V segment lost 3 bases, leaving 5 bases of the junction unmatched. The CDR3 loop is CASSSHRGQNEKLFF. In DNA, the CDR3 is TGCGCCAGCAGCTCGCACAGGGGGCAAAATGAAAAACTGTTTTTT. The full variable domain, completed using reference TRBV5-1 and TRBJ1-4, is KAGVTQTPRYLIKTRGQQVTLSCSPISGHRSVSWYQQTPGQGLQFLFEYFSETQRNKGNFPGRFSGRQFSNSRSEMNVSTLELGDSALYLCASSSHRGQNEKLFFGSGTQLSVL.

The chain recombines TRBV6-4 with TRBJ1-1, with 7 positions matching TRBD1. Trimming removed 3 bases from V and 3 bases from J; junction bases left unmatched: 4. Germline V gene sequence: CDR1 MRHNA, CDR2 SNTAGT. The CDR3 has 14 residues. CDR3 loop: CASSEQGSDTEAFF. CDR3 bases: TGTGCCAGCAGTGAACAGGGGAGTGACACTGAAGCTTTCTTT.

The chain has TRBV4-1 and TRBJ2-1; 9 bases align to TRBD2. This CDR3 has 18 residues. J lost 4 bases, V lost 0 bases, and 10 bases had no gene match. Germline CDR1 is MGHRA and CDR2 is YSYEKL. As DNA, the CDR3 is TGCGCCAGCAGCCAAGAAAGGGTAGCGGGGGCCCCTTACAATGAGCAGTTCTTC. Translation gives CASSQERVAGAPYNEQFF.

The rearrangement uses TRBV4-2 and TRBJ1-3; 8 bases are a match to TRBD1. J lost 0 bases, V lost 1 base, and 8 bases had no gene match. The germline V gene has CDR1 LGHNA and CDR2 YNFKEQ. This CDR3 is 18 amino acids long. The CDR3 bases are TGTGCCAGCAGCCAAGGGACAGGGAACTTTTACTCTGGAAACACCATATATTTT. It yields the protein CASSQGTGNFYSGNTIYF.

Only a few counts were recorded for this clone. V gene TRBV5-6 combines with J gene TRBJ2-5, with TRBD2 matching over 12 bases. With V trimmed by 4 bases and J by 1 base, 2 bases remained unmatched. This CDR3 has 15 amino acids. Germline-derived CDR1 and CDR2 are SGHDT and YYEEEE. CDR3 DNA: TGTGCCAGCAGCGCGACTAGCGGGGGCCAAGAGACCCAGTACTTC. Translating it yields CASSATSGGQETQYF.

This chain uses TRBV6-4 with TRBJ2-3, with TRBD2 identical over 10 bases. Germline V gene sequence: CDR1 MRHNA, CDR2 SNTAGT. Trimming at V came to 0 bases and at J to 4 bases, leaving 1 base not matched to a gene. The CDR3 sequence is 15 residues long. The CDR3 sequence is CASSDSAGGPDTQYF. CDR3 bases: TGTGCCAGCAGTGACTCAGCGGGGGGGCCAGATACGCAGTATTTT.

The rearrangement uses TRBV2 and TRBJ1-2; TRBD1 matches at 10 bases. Trimming cost V 4 bases and J 3 bases; bases outside gene matches: 11. Germline CDR1 and CDR2: SNHLY and FYNNEI. This CDR3 is built from 17 residues. CDR3 in amino acids: CASSAPRQGANYYGYTF. The CDR3 coding sequence is TGTGCCAGCAGTGCCCCTAGACAGGGGGCAAATTACTATGGCTACACCTTC. The full variable domain, completed using reference TRBV2 and TRBJ1-2, is EPEVTQTPSHQVTQMGQEVILRCVPISNHLYFYWYRQILGQKVEFLVSFYNNEISEKSEIFDDQFSVERPDGSNFTLKIRSTKLEDSAMYFCASSAPRQGANYYGYTFGSGTRLTVV.

This rearrangement joins TRBV25-1 to TRBJ1-2; TRBD1 aligns across 10 bases. This CDR3 is 13 amino acids long. The V segment lost 1 base and the J segment 7 bases; nucleotides outside the gene matches: 0. Germline loops: CDR1 MGHDK, CDR2 SYGVNS. CDR3 nucleotides: TGTGCCAGCAGTGAATGGGACAGGGGTGGCTACACCTTC. Translated: CASSEWDRGGYTF.

The chain links TRBV4-3 to TRBJ2-7; D is possibly TRBD2 (7 bases). This CDR3 contains 15 residues. Trimming removed 3 bases from V and 3 bases from J, with 15 bases in between. CDR1 is LGHNA, CDR2 YSLEER, per germline. CDR3: CASSQAGGRSYEQYF. Written as DNA, the CDR3 is TGCGCCAGCAGCCAGGCCGGGGGGCGGAGCTACGAGCAGTACTTC.

This clone was counted once. The chain combines TRBV4-3 with TRBJ1-2; the match to TRBD1 covers 8 bases. Unmatched junction bases numbered 4, after V lost 2 bases and J lost 8 bases. The germline CDR1 and CDR2 sequences are LGHNA and YSLEER. The CDR3 contains 13 residues. CDR3 amino acids: CASSQRDRRGYTF. DNA for the CDR3: TGCGCCAGCAGCCAACGGGACAGGAGGGGCTACACCTTC.

V is TRBV9 and J is TRBJ1-3, with 10 bases lining up with TRBD1. The germline V gene has CDR1 SGDLS and CDR2 YYNGEE. This CDR3 is 18 amino acids long. The V and J ends lost 3 bases and 0 bases, in that order; junction bases with no gene match: 9. CDR3 protein: CASSAGQGGISSGNTIYF. The CDR3 DNA reads as TGTGCCAGCAGCGCCGGACAGGGGGGGATAAGCTCTGGAAACACCATATATTTT.

This CDR3 is CASSLFWGVSTDTQYF. For the CDR3, the DNA is TGTGCCAGCAGTTTATTTTGGGGGGTTAGCACAGATACGCAGTATTTT. The rearrangement uses TRBV27 and TRBJ2-3; TRBD2 is a possible D gene (6 bases). With 1 base removed from V and 0 bases from J, the gap between germline ends came to 11 bases. CDR3 length: 16 residues. CDR1 MNHEY and CDR2 SMNVEV come from the germline V gene (reference sequence).

The CDR3 protein is CASDSGFGDTQYF. In nucleotides, the CDR3 is TGTGCCAGTGACTCAGGGTTCGGAGATACGCAGTATTTT. The rearrangement joins TRBV2 to TRBJ2-3; D might be TRBD1 (5 bases). Per germline, CDR1 SNHLY and CDR2 FYNNEI. With 9 bases removed from V and 5 bases from J, the gap between germline ends came to 15 bases. The CDR3 runs 13 residues.